The 18 T cell receptor beta chains below come from one sample, sequenced in a study of post-analysis software for immune sequencing data. TCR beta cDNA libraries included unique molecular identifiers. TCRdb ran MiXCR on the PCR reads and lists one entry per CDR3 protein. The sample has around 180,000 distinct CDR3 sequences; around 28% are singletons. The antigens of these receptors remain unknown. Whole-study results and caveats: In patients, TRBV5-6, TRBV5-1 and TRBV20-1 belonged to five TRBV segments found more frequently than in controls.

What was sequenced was blood. The receptors stem from a girl aged 10 to 17 with multiple sclerosis.

This clonotype was observed many times. CDR3 amino acids: CASSPPTRTDTQYF. For the CDR3, the DNA is TGTGCCAGCTCACCACCAACCCGTACAGATACGCAGTATTTT. The J gene is TRBJ2-3, the V gene TRBV18; D unclear. Germline V gene sequence: CDR1 KGHSH, CDR2 LQKENI. V was shortened by 0 bases and J by 3 bases, with 7 bases between the two germline ends. The CDR3 covers 14 residues.

This clonotype has ten or more counts. The chain employs TRBV5-1 and TRBJ2-2; either TRBD1 or TRBD2 may supply D (5 bases each). Per germline, CDR1 SGHRS and CDR2 YFSETQ. This CDR3 comprises 16 residues. Trimming stripped 6 bases from V and 2 bases from J, with 17 bases between. CDR3 nucleotides: TGCGCCAGCAACCGAGAAGGGACGGGTAACACCGGGGAGCTGTTTTTT. Translation gives CASNREGTGNTGELFF.

In this sample, this clonotype turned up many times. This rearrangement joins TRBV9 to TRBJ2-1, with no clear D. Germline loops: CDR1 SGDLS, CDR2 YYNGEE. V was cut by 4 bases and J by 8 bases, with 19 bases left in between. This CDR3 comprises 15 residues. Here the CDR3 reads CASSPGWRGQDEQFF. The CDR3 coding sequence is TGTGCCAGCAGCCCCGGGTGGCGTGGGCAAGATGAGCAGTTCTTC.

On this clonotype itself: A much bigger clone sits one base away, suggesting this may be a read error. V is TRBV12-3 or TRBV12-4 and J is TRBJ1-4; D gene uncertain. The length of the CDR3 is 14 residues. Trimming took off 8 bases at V and 2 bases at J, with 12 bases between the two ends. CDR3 bases: TGTGCCAGCGGTAGGTTCGGGACTAATGAAAAACTGTTTTTT. This codes for CASGRFGTNEKLFF.

This clonotype was observed at least ten times. The V and J genes are TRBV5-1 and TRBJ2-5; D is perhaps TRBD1 (5 bases). CDR3 size: 16 residues. V lost 0 bases, J lost 1 base, and 13 bases lay in between. Germline CDR1 SGHRS, CDR2 YFSETQ. The CDR3 is CASSLEGTGVQETQYF. CDR3 sequence (DNA): TGCGCCAGCAGCTTGGAAGGCACAGGAGTCCAAGAGACCCAGTACTTC.

The rearrangement joins TRBV5-1 to TRBJ2-1; 10 bases line up with TRBD1. The CDR3 contains 15 residues. Looked up from germline, CDR1 is SGHRS and CDR2 is YFSETQ. With V trimmed by 4 bases and J by 6 bases, 7 bases remained unmatched. The CDR3 nucleotides are TGCGCCAGCAGCCGTCCGGGACAGGGGTTCAATGAGCAGTTCTTC. Protein product: CASSRPGQGFNEQFF.

This rearrangement joins TRBV5-1 to TRBJ1-1; a possible D gene is TRBD1 (5 bases). Germline CDR1 is SGHRS and CDR2 is YFSETQ. This CDR3 has 15 amino acids. The V and J ends lost 0 bases and 4 bases respectively, with 13 bases between them. The DNA of the CDR3 is TGCGCCAGCAGCTTGGCCGCAGGGCCGAGCACTGAAGCTTTCTTT. Amino acids: CASSLAAGPSTEAFF.

This clonotype came up many times. The chain uses TRBV24-1 and TRBJ2-1, with TRBD2 matching 9 bases. Trimming took 3 bases from V and 8 from J; bases not matched to a gene: 7. The CDR3 runs 15 residues. Germline CDR1 is KGHDR and CDR2 is SFDVKD. The CDR3 spells CATSDGGLASDEQFF. The CDR3 region has the DNA TGTGCCACCAGTGATGGAGGACTAGCGTCAGATGAGCAGTTCTTC.

This clonotype was seen many times. The chain uses TRBV4-1 and TRBJ1-4, with D tentatively TRBD1 (6 bases). Germline loops: CDR1 MGHRA, CDR2 YSYEKL. The V and J ends lost 6 bases and 7 bases respectively, with 15 bases between them. The CDR3 contains 14 residues. The CDR3 DNA reads TGCGCCAGCAGAGAGGAGGGGGTCGGTGAAAAACTGTTTTTT. Translating it yields CASREEGVGEKLFF.

This clonotype was counted at least ten times. This chain joins TRBV6-6 and TRBJ2-7; TRBD1 matches 8 bases. Trimming cost V 6 bases and J 2 bases; bases outside gene matches: 9. In germline, CDR1 is MNHNY, CDR2 SVGAGI (reference sequence). The CDR3 runs 15 residues. The CDR3 DNA follows: TGTGCCAGCAGCAACCGGGACAGGAGTCCCTACGAGCAGTACTTC. Protein sequence: CASSNRDRSPYEQYF.

This clonotype was counted a single time. This may arise from a read error, as a much more abundant clone is one base away. The chain links TRBV12-3 or TRBV12-4 to TRBJ2-5, with 12 positions matching TRBD2. The J segment lost 12 bases and the V segment lost 6 bases, leaving 11 bases of the junction unmatched. This CDR3 is built from 14 residues. CDR3 protein: CASRRRLAGVRKYF. Written as DNA, the CDR3 is TGTGCCAGCAGGCGTAGACTAGCGGGAGTCAGAAAGTACTTC.

Comment on this clonotype: A read error is possible here, since a much larger clone lies one base away. The V call is TRBV24-1, the J call TRBJ2-1; possibly TRBD2 for D (6 bases). The CDR3 totals 14 residues. Germline CDR1 is KGHDR and CDR2 is SFDVKD. This CDR3 reads CAASRDLGVDEQFF. CDR3 nucleotides: TGTGCCGCCAGTCGGGACTTGGGGGTGGATGAGCAGTTCTTC.

Only a few counts were recorded for this clonotype. The chain combines TRBV20-1 with TRBJ1-1; the D gene is possibly TRBD1 (5 bases). The V gene's germline CDR1 is DFQATT and CDR2 SNEGSKA (reference sequence). Trimming took off 5 bases at V and 4 bases at J, with 14 bases between the two ends. The CDR3 contains 13 residues. CDR3 in amino acids: CSAADSKLTEAFF. The DNA for the CDR3 is TGCAGTGCTGCTGACAGTAAGCTCACTGAAGCTTTCTTT.

The chain joins TRBV3-1 to TRBJ2-7; D possibly corresponds to TRBD2 (6 bases). The germline gives CDR1 LGHDT, CDR2 YNNKEL (reference sequence). CDR3 size: 14 residues. Trimming took 0 bases from V and 12 from J, leaving 18 bases between them. CDR3 sequence reads: CASSQDSQGRRLYF. CDR3 bases: TGTGCCAGCAGCCAAGACAGTCAAGGGAGGCGTTTGTACTTC.

The chain is built from TRBV5-5 and TRBJ2-3; D gene unclear. This CDR3 has 13 residues. V was trimmed by 5 bases and J by 1 base, leaving 8 bases between them. CDR1 is SGHKS and CDR2 is YYEKEE in the germline V gene (reference sequence). CDR3 residues: CASSSPRTDTQYF. In DNA, the CDR3 is TGTGCCAGCAGTTCCCCACGCACAGATACGCAGTATTTT. Variable domain in full (rest from reference TRBV5-5 and TRBJ2-3): DAGVTQSPTHLIKTRGQQVTLRCSPISGHKSVSWYQQVLGQGPQFIFQYYEKEERGRGNFPDRFSARQFPNYSSELNVNALLLGDSALYLCASSSPRTDTQYFGPGTRLTVL.

This clonotype was counted at least ten times. The J gene is TRBJ1-2, the V gene TRBV12-3 or TRBV12-4; TRBD1 is a possible D gene (6 bases). V was clipped by 5 bases and J by 8 bases, with 12 bases between them. This CDR3 has 12 amino acids. CDR3 DNA: TGTGCCAGCAGTCCCAGGGGTCGCGGCTACACCTTC. This encodes CASSPRGRGYTF.

This clonotype has only a few counts. V gene TRBV20-1 combines with J gene TRBJ2-1; TRBD2 matches at 14 bases. Per the germline V gene, CDR1 is DFQATT and CDR2 is SNEGSKA (reference sequence). The CDR3 totals 17 residues. The V segment lost 7 bases and the J segment 1 base; nucleotides outside the gene matches: 9. CDR3 nucleotide sequence: TGCAGTGTCACCGGGACTAGCGGGAGAGGGTCCTACAATGAGCAGTTCTTC. Amino acid sequence: CSVTGTSGRGSYNEQFF.

This clonotype came up many times. The V call is TRBV4-1, the J call TRBJ2-7, with D perhaps TRBD2 (5 bases). CDR3 length: 15 residues. The germline V and J ends were trimmed by 5 bases and 3 bases, with 17 bases remaining between them. Germline V lookup: CDR1 MGHRA, CDR2 YSYEKL. The DNA for the CDR3 is TGCGCCAGCAGCTCCCTGCCCGGGGTCGGCTACGAGCAGTACTTC. Its translation is CASSSLPGVGYEQYF.